This T cell receptor (beta chain) was recorded in a study of beta chain features in type 1 diabetes. With 1 base removed from V and 6 bases from J, the gap between germline ends came to 4 bases. This CDR3 contains 12 residues. Germline assignment: CDR1 SGHAT and CDR2 FQNNGV. Expressed TCRB transcripts were sequenced, since all the RNA that had been isolated was reverse transcribed. Produced via immunoSEQ multiplex PCR; TCRdb's table is partial and in-frame only. The profile shows about 650,000 clones, about an eighth of them singletons. In this sample, this clone turned up a few times. The antigen is undetermined. In the same sample, other DNA sequences code for this CDR3. Whole-study results and caveats: Researchers report that Type 1 diabetes patients had moderately but significantly shorter TCRB CDR3s across all four CD4+ subsets.

A CD45RO/CCR7/CD25/CD127/CD95/CD27 panel sorted naive, central memory, regulatory and stem cell-like memory CD4+ cells. The source is a man younger than 40 with type 1 diabetes. The sample comprised naive CD4+ T cells from blood. V gene TRBV11-2 combines with J gene TRBJ1-5; D unresolved. CDR3 in DNA: TGTGCCAGCAGCTTAGGTGGTCAGCCCCAGCATTTT. Translation: CASSLGGQPQHF.